This T cell receptor beta chain came from a study of T cells in Graves' hyperthyroidism and ophthalmopathy. Study outcomes and limitations: Also found in blood were most expanded thyroid clonotypes above 0.001.

Among the patients, aged 18 to 65, hyperthyroidism was newly diagnosed and had lasted under 2 months. A patient was excluded if there was uncontrolled infection, other autoimmune disease, pregnancy or lactation. RNA transcripts provided the source from which TCR beta CDR3 regions were amplified. First-round RT-PCR targeting the TCR CDR3 was performed with the HTBI primer set. MiXCR, applied by TCRdb to the multiplex PCR reads, yields one record per CDR3 protein. Altogether some 98,000 distinct CDR3 sequences are present, about 40% being singletons, with the ten largest covering about 9.4%. On this clonotype: Its specificity is not known.

Trimming cost V 5 bases and J 1 base, with 11 bases left between them. The germline CDR1 and CDR2 sequences are ENHRY and SYGVKD. The CDR3 contains 14 residues. The sequence came from a young woman with Graves' hyperthyroidism. This chain connects TRBV10-3 to TRBJ1-1, with a possible D match to TRBD1 (5 bases). Specimen: peripheral blood or thyroid tissue (not recorded which). Here the CDR3 DNA reads TGTGCCATCAGTAAGGTTGGGACGAACACTGAAGCTTTCTTT. It translates to CAISKVGTNTEAFF.